These 31 T cell receptor beta chains were sequenced from one sample in a study of blood T cell repertoires in COVID-19. Only in-frame clones appear in the TCRdb table, and some are missing; sequencing was by immunoSEQ multiplex PCR. The sample holds 250,000 or so clones, 70% to 90% seen once. The specimen was peripheral blood. The receptors were sampled from a man younger than 40 with COVID-19, enrolled during active disease.

This chain links TRBV12-5 with TRBJ1-1; 11 bases are shared with TRBD1. Germline-derived CDR1 and CDR2 are LGHNT and FRNRAP. The CDR3 extends over 13 amino acids. J lost 10 bases, V lost 3 bases, and 4 bases had no gene match. CDR3 sequence: CASGLGQGAGAFF. The CDR3 nucleotides read TGTGCTAGTGGTTTAGGACAGGGGGCCGGAGCTTTCTTT.

The V and J genes are TRBV28 and TRBJ2-7; a possible D gene is TRBD1 (5 bases). The length of the CDR3 is 16 residues. CDR1 and CDR2 (germline): MDHEN, SYDVKM. With 5 bases removed from V and 2 bases from J, the gap between germline ends came to 19 bases. CDR3 in amino acids: CASSQPDSWKAYEQYF. The DNA for the CDR3 is TGTGCCAGCAGTCAACCAGACAGCTGGAAAGCCTACGAGCAGTACTTC.

The chain employs TRBV28 and TRBJ2-4; 10 nucleotides agree with TRBD1. Trimming cost V 5 bases and J 6 bases; bases outside gene matches: 4. Germline-derived CDR1 and CDR2 are MDHEN and SYDVKM. The CDR3 loop spans 14 amino acids. CDR3: CASSPGTGVNIQYF. CDR3 nucleotide sequence: TGTGCCAGCAGTCCCGGGACAGGGGTAAACATTCAGTACTTC.

On this clone: A read error may account for a junction end that differs from germline. The chain joins TRBV29-1 to TRBJ2-3; 7 bases are a match to TRBD1. The CDR3 has 14 residues. The germline CDR1 and CDR2 sequences are SQVTM and ANQGSEA. The CDR3 nucleotides are TGCAGCGCTGAACAGGGGTTTGGTCCAGATACGCAGTATTTT. Translating gives CSAEQGFGPDTQYF.

The chain is built from TRBV6-5 and TRBJ2-7; the match to TRBD1 covers 7 bases. The CDR3 loop spans 12 amino acids. CDR1 is MNHEY, CDR2 SVGAGI, per germline. V was pared by 7 bases and J by 5 bases, with 5 bases of the junction left unmatched. The DNA of the CDR3 is TGTGCCAGCACTCTAGACAGGGACGAGCAGTACTTC. This encodes CASTLDRDEQYF.

This clone was recorded once. The chain uses TRBV18 and TRBJ1-1, with D perhaps TRBD1 (5 bases). CDR3 length: 15 residues. V lost 3 bases and J lost 1, with 12 bases in between. Germline V lookup: CDR1 KGHSH, CDR2 LQKENI. CDR3 nucleotide sequence: TGTGCCAGCTCACCTGGGGCGCATCCGAACACTGAAGCTTTCTTT. This codes for CASSPGAHPNTEAFF.

This clone turned up a few times. V and J are TRBV18 and TRBJ2-7; D not resolved. The length of the CDR3 is 13 residues. V shed 0 bases and J shed 2 bases, with 5 bases lying between them. The germline CDR1 and CDR2 sequences are KGHSH and LQKENI. The CDR3 region is CASSPPETYEQYF. CDR3 DNA sequence: TGTGCCAGCTCACCACCAGAGACCTACGAGCAGTACTTC.

The rearrangement joins TRBV6-2 or TRBV6-3 to TRBJ1-1; D is uncertain. The CDR3 is 12 amino acids. The V gene lost 3 bases and the J gene lost 5 bases, with 7 bases spanning the gap. CDR1 and CDR2 from the germline V gene are MNHEY and SVGEGT. The CDR3 region has the DNA TGTGCCAGCAGTTATACTCGGACTGAAGCTTTCTTT. It is translated as CASSYTRTEAFF.

V is TRBV7-3 and J is TRBJ2-1, with TRBD2 identical over 8 bases. The ends lost 2 bases at V and 4 bases at J; junction bases unmatched: 4. The CDR3 is 15 residues long. From germline, CDR1 is SGHTA and CDR2 FQGTGA. The DNA of the CDR3 is TGTGCCAGCAGCTTATTAAGCGGGAGTTACAATGAGCAGTTCTTC. The encoded protein is CASSLLSGSYNEQFF.

The V call is TRBV19, the J call TRBJ1-4, with D possibly matching TRBD1 (5 bases). Trimming removed 5 bases from V and 7 bases from J, with 11 bases in between. Per germline, CDR1 LNHDA and CDR2 SQIVND (reference sequence). This CDR3 is built from 13 residues. CDR3 sequence reads: CASSLAGFEKLFF. In DNA form, the CDR3 reads TGTGCCAGTAGTTTGGCAGGGTTTGAAAAACTGTTTTTT.

V usage is TRBV4-3 and J usage is TRBJ2-1; possibly TRBD2 for D (5 bases). V lost 1 base and J 2 bases, leaving 9 bases between the germline ends. The CDR3 has 15 residues. CDR1 is LGHNA, CDR2 YSLEER, per germline. This CDR3 is CASSQGGGPYNEQFF. The CDR3, as DNA: TGCGCCAGCAGCCAAGGCGGCGGGCCCTACAATGAGCAGTTCTTC.

The V gene is TRBV2, the J gene TRBJ1-6, with 10 bases fitting TRBD1. Germline CDR1 is SNHLY and CDR2 is FYNNEI. The junction had 5 bases not matched to a gene; V was cut back by 4 bases and J by 11 bases. The CDR3 contains 14 residues. CDR3 protein: CASSAGTGVPPLHF. In DNA form, the CDR3 reads TGTGCCAGCAGTGCCGGGACAGGGGTCCCACCCCTCCACTTT.

The chain couples TRBV6-2 or TRBV6-3 to TRBJ1-4; D not resolved. This CDR3 spans 15 amino acids. With 5 bases removed from V and 0 bases from J, the gap between germline ends came to 10 bases. Germline V gene data show CDR1 as MNHEY and CDR2 as SVGEGT. The CDR3 sequence is CASSDLGATNEKLFF. CDR3 coding DNA: TGTGCCAGCAGTGACCTCGGGGCAACTAATGAAAAACTGTTTTTT.

As to this clone: This CDR3 is also generated by other DNA sequences in the sample. This chain links TRBV5-1 with TRBJ1-3, with 7 bases fitting TRBD1. The V gene's germline CDR1 is SGHRS and CDR2 YFSETQ. The CDR3 is 16 residues long. V gave up 2 bases and J gave up 0 bases; unmatched junction bases: 5. This chain's CDR3 is CASSFSSGGSGNTIYF. CDR3 sequence (DNA): TGCGCCAGCAGCTTCAGTTCAGGGGGCTCTGGAAACACCATATATTTT.

The chain has TRBV7-2 and TRBJ1-6; TRBD1 aligns across 7 bases. Germline V lookup: CDR1 SGHTA, CDR2 FQGNSA. This CDR3 is built from 16 residues. The V and J ends lost 2 bases and 11 bases, in that order; junction bases with no gene match: 12. CDR3 protein: CASSLTPTGRPAPLHF. For the CDR3, the DNA is TGTGCCAGCAGCTTAACCCCGACAGGGCGCCCCGCACCCCTCCACTTT. The full variable domain, its missing parts supplied by reference TRBV7-2 and TRBJ1-6, is GAGVSQSPSNKVTEKGKDVELRCDPISGHTALYWYRQSLGQGLEFLIYFQGNSAPDKSGLPSDRFSAERTGGSVSTLTIQRTQQEDSAVYLCASSLTPTGRPAPLHFGNGTRLTVT.

This clone appeared a single time. The rearrangement links TRBV7-2 to TRBJ1-5; D not resolved. V was shortened by 5 bases and J by 5 bases, with 13 bases between the two germline ends. Germline V lookup: CDR1 SGHTA, CDR2 FQGNSA. The CDR3 length is 14 residues. Here the CDR3 reads CASSGGGLYQPQHF. CDR3 nucleotide sequence: TGTGCCAGCAGCGGAGGAGGGCTCTATCAGCCCCAGCATTTT.

This chain connects TRBV24-1 to TRBJ1-4; 10 nucleotides line up with TRBD1. Unmatched junction bases numbered 9, after V lost 4 bases and J lost 14 bases. Germline V CDR1 and CDR2: KGHDR, SFDVKD. The CDR3 is 14 residues long. The CDR3 sequence is CATSDPGTGDILFF. CDR3 nucleotide sequence: TGTGCCACCAGTGACCCCGGGACAGGGGATATCCTGTTTTTT.

This chain connects TRBV27 to TRBJ2-2; D is perhaps TRBD2 (6 bases). V was pared by 5 bases and J by 4 bases, with 8 bases between. The germline V gene has CDR1 MNHEY and CDR2 SMNVEV (reference sequence). The CDR3 is made up of 13 amino acids. CDR3 residues: CASSTGGTGELFF. CDR3 bases: TGTGCCAGCAGTACCGGGGGCACCGGGGAGCTGTTTTTT.

The chain employs TRBV6-1 and TRBJ2-7, with unresolved D. The germline gives CDR1 MNHNS, CDR2 SASEGT. The CDR3 runs to 13 residues. Trimming shortened V by 3 bases and J by 2 bases, and 8 bases separated the two germline ends. The CDR3 coding sequence is TGTGCCAGCAGTGATGGCGGCCCCTACGAGCAGTACTTC. Its protein product is CASSDGGPYEQYF.

This clone has a single count. This chain joins TRBV6-5 and TRBJ1-1; 8 bases are shared with TRBD1. Per the germline V gene, CDR1 is MNHEY and CDR2 is SVGAGI. Trimming removed 5 bases from V and 6 bases from J; junction bases left unmatched: 8. CDR3 length: 14 residues. The CDR3 loop reads CASSLTGVGAEAFF. CDR3 sequence (DNA): TGTGCCAGCAGTCTGACAGGGGTCGGAGCTGAAGCTTTCTTT.

CDR3 sequence reads: CASSRALDSYEQYF. As DNA, the CDR3 is TGTGCCAGCAGTCGCGCTCTGGACAGCTACGAGCAGTACTTC. V gene TRBV6-5 combines with J gene TRBJ2-7, with TRBD1 as a possible D gene (6 bases). The germline CDR1 and CDR2 sequences are MNHEY and SVGAGI. Trimming removed 5 bases from V and 3 bases from J, with 14 bases in between. The CDR3 is made up of 14 amino acids.

The rearrangement links TRBV18 to TRBJ1-1; 11 positions match TRBD1. CDR3 length: 16 amino acids. Germline-derived CDR1 and CDR2 are KGHSH and LQKENI. Losses at the gene ends were 3 bases for V and 4 bases for J; bases not matched to a gene: 7. CDR3 sequence: CASSPRTGGEGTEAFF. The CDR3 nucleotides are TGTGCCAGCTCACCGCGGACAGGGGGCGAGGGCACTGAAGCTTTCTTT. Looking up the rest from reference TRBV18 and TRBJ1-1 gives the full variable domain: NAGVMQNPRHLVRRRGQEARLRCSPMKGHSHVYWYRQLPEEGLKFMVYLQKENIIDESGMPKERFSAEFPKEGPSILRIQQVVRGDSAAYFCASSPRTGGEGTEAFFGQGTRLTVV.

The chain employs TRBV12-3 or TRBV12-4 and TRBJ1-5; D unclear. The CDR3 sequence is 13 residues long. The V end lost 3 bases, the J end lost 6 bases, and 9 bases lay between the germline ends. DNA of the CDR3: TGTGCCAGCAGTTTCTCAGGAATTCAGCCCCAGCATTTT. Translated, it gives CASSFSGIQPQHF.

This rearrangement joins TRBV7-9 to TRBJ1-2; the D gene is possibly TRBD1 (5 bases). Germline CDR1 SEHNR, CDR2 FQNEAQ (reference sequence). The CDR3 is made up of 12 amino acids. The V gene lost 10 bases and the J gene lost 6 bases, with 15 bases spanning the gap. CDR3 DNA: TGTGCCACCCAGGGTTACGCGGATGGCTACACCTTC. Amino acid sequence: CATQGYADGYTF.

The chain joins TRBV24-1 to TRBJ2-5, with D uncertain. Germline CDR1 is KGHDR and CDR2 is SFDVKD. With 0 bases removed from V and 2 bases from J, the gap between germline ends came to 15 bases. This CDR3 spans 17 amino acids. CDR3 sequence reads: CATSDLGSQTEQETQYF. CDR3 in DNA: TGTGCCACCAGTGATTTGGGTTCGCAGACTGAGCAAGAGACCCAGTACTTC.

The chain joins TRBV7-9 to TRBJ1-1; 10 bases align to TRBD1. The CDR3 has 12 amino acids. The ends lost 4 bases at V and 10 bases at J; junction bases unmatched: 3. CDR1 SEHNR and CDR2 FQNEAQ come from the germline V gene (reference sequence). CDR3 in amino acids: CASSYWDRGAFF. The CDR3 coding sequence is TGTGCCAGCAGCTACTGGGACAGGGGAGCTTTCTTT.

This chain joins TRBV9 and TRBJ1-4; maybe TRBD1 (6 bases). The CDR3 runs 14 residues. Trimming pared 6 bases from V and 6 bases from J, leaving 15 bases between. CDR1 is SGDLS and CDR2 is YYNGEE in the germline V gene. The DNA for the CDR3 is TGTGCCAGCACCCCCGGGGCAGGGGATGAAAAACTGTTTTTT. This gives the protein CASTPGAGDEKLFF.

V and J are TRBV3-1 (or the pseudogene TRBV3-2) and TRBJ1-1; 8 nucleotides line up with TRBD1. The CDR3 has 14 amino acids. CDR1 is LGHDT, CDR2 YNNKEL, per germline (reference sequence). Trimming at V came to 5 bases and at J to 1 base, leaving 3 bases not matched to a gene. DNA of the CDR3: TGTGCCAGCAGCGAAGGACAGGGGAACACTGAAGCTTTCTTT. Translated, it gives CASSEGQGNTEAFF.

This clone was detected only once. The chain couples TRBV4-1 to TRBJ1-2, with 9 nucleotides matching TRBD1. From germline, CDR1 is MGHRA and CDR2 YSYEKL. There are 15 residues in the CDR3. V lost 0 bases and J lost 8; bases outside the gene matches: 7. This CDR3 reads CASSQEYGTGLGYTF. The CDR3 bases are TGCGCCAGCAGCCAAGAATATGGGACAGGGCTCGGCTACACCTTC.

This chain connects TRBV5-1 to TRBJ1-4; 8 bases align to TRBD1. Germline V CDR1 and CDR2: SGHRS, YFSETQ. This CDR3 has 17 amino acids. With 4 bases clipped from V and 3 bases from J, the junction kept 11 bases outside the gene matches. For the CDR3, the DNA is TGCGCCAGCAGCCTCGGACAGGGAGGGTGGGCTAATGAAAAACTGTTTTTT. Residues: CASSLGQGGWANEKLFF.

The V call is TRBV24-1, the J call TRBJ1-1; no clear D gene. Germline CDR1 KGHDR, CDR2 SFDVKD. This CDR3 has 15 residues. Deletions cut 2 bases from V and 0 bases from J, with 9 bases between. The CDR3 DNA sequence: TGTGCCACCAGTGATTCAGGCCAGGTGAACACTGAAGCTTTCTTT. It codes for CATSDSGQVNTEAFF.